The sample holds many counts of the clone carrying this TCR beta chain. The sample belongs to a study of neurological immune-mediated disorders. TCRdb reanalysed the 5' RACE reads using MiXCR and keeps one entry per CDR3 protein. This repertoire shows 80,000 to 95,000 distinct CDR3 sequences, approximately 3.5% found once; its top ten account for under 3.5%. Germline lookup yields CDR1 SGHRS and CDR2 YFSETQ. Losses at the gene ends were 0 bases for V and 7 bases for J; bases not matched to a gene: 8. The CDR3 is 16 amino acids. The sequenced material came from PBMCs. V usage is TRBV5-1 and J usage is TRBJ2-3, with TRBD2 matching 10 bases. The TCR originated in a woman between 45 and 60 years old with multiple sclerosis. The CDR3 coding sequence is TGCGCCAGCAGCTTGGAGCTGGCTAGCGGGGGAAATACGCAGTATTTT. This translates into CASSLELASGGNTQYF.